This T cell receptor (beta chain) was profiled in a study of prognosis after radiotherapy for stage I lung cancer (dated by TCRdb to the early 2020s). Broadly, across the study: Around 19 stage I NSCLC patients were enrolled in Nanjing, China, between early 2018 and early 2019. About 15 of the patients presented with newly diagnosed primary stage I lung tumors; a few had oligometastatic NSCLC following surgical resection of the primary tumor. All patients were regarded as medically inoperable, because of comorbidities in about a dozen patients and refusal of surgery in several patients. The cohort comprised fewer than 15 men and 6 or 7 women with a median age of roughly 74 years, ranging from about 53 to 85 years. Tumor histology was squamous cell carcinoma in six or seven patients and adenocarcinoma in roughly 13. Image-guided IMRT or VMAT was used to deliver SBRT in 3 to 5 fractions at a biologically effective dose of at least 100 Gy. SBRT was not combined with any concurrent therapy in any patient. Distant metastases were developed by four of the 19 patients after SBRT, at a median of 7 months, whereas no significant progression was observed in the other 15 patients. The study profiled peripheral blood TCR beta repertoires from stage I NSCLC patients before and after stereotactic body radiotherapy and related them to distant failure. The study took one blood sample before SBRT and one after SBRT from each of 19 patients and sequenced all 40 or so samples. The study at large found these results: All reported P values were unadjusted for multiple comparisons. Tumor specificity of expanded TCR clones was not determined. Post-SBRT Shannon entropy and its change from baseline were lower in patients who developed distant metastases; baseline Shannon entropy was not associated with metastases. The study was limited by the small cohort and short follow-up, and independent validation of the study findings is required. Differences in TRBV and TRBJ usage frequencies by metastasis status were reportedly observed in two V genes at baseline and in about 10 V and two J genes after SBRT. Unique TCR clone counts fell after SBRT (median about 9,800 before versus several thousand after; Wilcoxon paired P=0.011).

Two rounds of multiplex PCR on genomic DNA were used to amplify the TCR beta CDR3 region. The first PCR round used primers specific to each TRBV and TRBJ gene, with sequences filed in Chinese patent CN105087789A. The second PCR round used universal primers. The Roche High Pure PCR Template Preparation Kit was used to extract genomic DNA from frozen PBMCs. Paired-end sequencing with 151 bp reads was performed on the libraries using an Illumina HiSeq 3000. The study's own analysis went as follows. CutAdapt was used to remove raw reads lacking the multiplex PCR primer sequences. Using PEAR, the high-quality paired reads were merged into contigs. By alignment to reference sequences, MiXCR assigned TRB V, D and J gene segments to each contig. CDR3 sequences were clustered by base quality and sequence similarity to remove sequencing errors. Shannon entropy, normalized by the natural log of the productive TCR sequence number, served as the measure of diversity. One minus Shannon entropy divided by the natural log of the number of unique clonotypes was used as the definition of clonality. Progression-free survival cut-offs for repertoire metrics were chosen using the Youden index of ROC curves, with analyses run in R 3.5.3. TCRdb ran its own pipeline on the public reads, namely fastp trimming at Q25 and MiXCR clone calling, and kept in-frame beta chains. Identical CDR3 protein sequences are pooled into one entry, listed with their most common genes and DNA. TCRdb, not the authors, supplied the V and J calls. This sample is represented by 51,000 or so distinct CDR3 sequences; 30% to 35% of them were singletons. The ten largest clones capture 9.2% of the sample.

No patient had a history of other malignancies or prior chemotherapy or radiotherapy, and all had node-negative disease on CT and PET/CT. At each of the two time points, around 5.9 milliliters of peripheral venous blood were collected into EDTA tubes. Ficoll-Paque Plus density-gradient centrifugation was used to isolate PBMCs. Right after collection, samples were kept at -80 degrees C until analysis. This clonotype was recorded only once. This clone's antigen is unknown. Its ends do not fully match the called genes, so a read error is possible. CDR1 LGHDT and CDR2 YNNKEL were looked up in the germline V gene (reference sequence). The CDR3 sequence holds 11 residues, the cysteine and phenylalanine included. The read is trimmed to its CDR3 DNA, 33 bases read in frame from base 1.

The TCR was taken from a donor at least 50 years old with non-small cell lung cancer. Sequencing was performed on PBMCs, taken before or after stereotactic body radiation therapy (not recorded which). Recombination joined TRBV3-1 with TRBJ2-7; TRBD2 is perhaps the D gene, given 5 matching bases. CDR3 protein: CANSQGGFRYF. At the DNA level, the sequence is TGTGCCAACAGCCAAGGCGGGTTCAGGTACTTC.